These 26 T cell receptor beta chains were all obtained from the same sample, sequenced in a study of Ad26.COV2.S vaccination and SARS-CoV-2 variants. Clones were sequenced by immunoSEQ multiplex PCR, and TCRdb holds only the in-frame ones, with some missing. The top ten clones hold roughly 3% of a sample with roughly 390,000 clones, 70% to 90% of them seen once. Described treatment: roughly 20 received Ad26.COV2.S at low or high dose, single or two shots; about 5 received placebo; per-sample allocation not given. Day 63 following the first vaccine or placebo injection was when the samples were taken. This sample comprised peripheral blood, obtained in a trial of Ad26.COV2.S vaccine versus placebo. Receptor source: a person between 18 and 65 years old who received the Ad26.COV2.S COVID-19 vaccine or a placebo.

J is TRBJ1-3 and V is TRBV4-3; D gene ambiguous. Germline loops: CDR1 LGHNA, CDR2 YSLEER. Trimming took 0 bases from V and 5 from J, leaving 8 bases between them. This CDR3 is 14 amino acids long. Written as DNA, the CDR3 is TGCGCCAGCAGCCAAGATGTAACCAGAAACACCATATATTTT. Translated, it gives CASSQDVTRNTIYF.

The CDR3 is CASSSASGASDTQYF. In DNA form, the CDR3 reads TGCGCCAGCAGTTCGGCTAGCGGGGCGTCAGATACGCAGTATTTT. J is TRBJ2-3 and V is TRBV10-1; 9 bases match TRBD2. The CDR3 has 15 residues. The J segment lost 4 bases and the V segment lost 5 bases, leaving 7 bases of the junction unmatched. Germline values: CDR1 WNHNN, CDR2 SYGVQD (reference sequence).

CDR3: CAIMGPGTYEQYF. As DNA, the CDR3 is TGTGCCATCATGGGCCCGGGAACCTACGAGCAGTACTTC. This chain links TRBV10-3 with TRBJ2-7; the D gene is possibly TRBD2 (5 bases). The CDR3 totals 13 residues. Deletions cut 7 bases from V and 2 bases from J, with 12 bases between. The germline gives CDR1 ENHRY, CDR2 SYGVKD.

The rearrangement links TRBV18 to TRBJ2-7, with TRBD1 identical over 12 bases. The CDR3 has 16 residues. Germline-derived CDR1 and CDR2 are KGHSH and LQKENI. Unmatched junction bases numbered 6, after V lost 1 base and J lost 5 bases. CDR3 nucleotide sequence: TGTGCCAGCTCACCACTCGGGACAGGGGGCTTGAACGAGCAGTACTTC. This gives the protein CASSPLGTGGLNEQYF.

V gene TRBV5-1 combines with J gene TRBJ2-5, with TRBD2 matching over 9 bases. The CDR3 extends over 17 amino acids. Looked up from germline, CDR1 is SGHRS and CDR2 is YFSETQ. The V segment lost 0 bases and the J segment 3 bases; nucleotides outside the gene matches: 9. CDR3 protein: CASSLGVSSGGEETQYF. DNA for the CDR3: TGCGCCAGCAGCTTGGGCGTTAGTAGCGGGGGAGAAGAGACCCAGTACTTC.

The chain carries TRBV2 and TRBJ1-6; tentative D call: TRBD1 (5 bases). The V end lost 3 bases, the J end lost 6 bases, and 12 bases lay between the germline ends. This CDR3 has 15 amino acids. Germline V gene data show CDR1 as SNHLY and CDR2 as FYNNEI. The CDR3: CASSDPGLSNSPLHF. CDR3 coding DNA: TGTGCCAGCAGTGATCCGGGACTGAGTAATTCACCCCTCCACTTT.

The chain joins TRBV9 to TRBJ2-1, with 9 positions matching TRBD1. The germline gives CDR1 SGDLS, CDR2 YYNGEE. The CDR3 runs 14 residues. Trimming at V came to 0 bases and at J to 9 bases, leaving 4 bases not matched to a gene. CDR3 in DNA: TGTGCCAGCAGCGTAGAAGGGACAGGGATTGAGCAGTTCTTC. It codes for CASSVEGTGIEQFF.

The rearrangement links TRBV6-5 to TRBJ2-1, with a possible D match to TRBD2 (6 bases). CDR1 MNHEY and CDR2 SVGAGI come from the germline V gene. V lost 2 bases, J lost 1 base, and 9 bases lay in between. The CDR3 extends over 15 amino acids. The CDR3 reads CASSYGGMSYNEQFF. The CDR3 DNA follows: TGTGCCAGCAGTTACGGGGGGATGTCCTACAATGAGCAGTTCTTC.

Here the CDR3 reads CASSLGTSFLDTQYF. CDR3 bases: TGTGCCAGCAGCTTAGGGACTAGCTTCCTAGATACGCAGTATTTT. The gene calls are TRBV7-8 and TRBJ2-3; 8 bases match TRBD2. The germline CDR1 and CDR2 sequences are SGHVS and FQNEAQ. The V segment lost 1 base and the J segment 5 bases; nucleotides outside the gene matches: 5. This CDR3 is 15 amino acids long.

V is TRBV4-1 and J is TRBJ1-1, with D uncertain. Trimming removed 2 bases from V and 3 bases from J, with 13 bases in between. Germline loops: CDR1 MGHRA, CDR2 YSYEKL. This CDR3 is built from 15 residues. The CDR3, as DNA: TGCGCCAGCAGCCAACCGGGGAGAATTGACACTGAAGCTTTCTTT. It translates to CASSQPGRIDTEAFF.

The chain carries TRBV3-1 (or the pseudogene TRBV3-2) and TRBJ1-1; D remains ambiguous. Germline assignment: CDR1 LGHDT and CDR2 YNNKEL (reference sequence). The length of the CDR3 is 12 residues. Trimming took 1 base from V and 7 from J, leaving 7 bases between them. CDR3 region: CASSQGLFEAFF. The CDR3 DNA reads TGTGCCAGCAGCCAAGGGCTATTTGAAGCTTTCTTT.

This sequence joins TRBV11-2 and TRBJ1-5; D is unclear. The CDR3 runs to 13 residues. V was clipped by 0 bases and J by 6 bases, with 6 bases between them. Germline V gives CDR1 SGHAT, CDR2 FQNNGV. The CDR3 DNA reads TGTGCCAGCAGCTTAGATCTTGGTCAGCCCCAGCATTTT. Its translation is CASSLDLGQPQHF.

The genes are TRBV12-3 or TRBV12-4 and TRBJ1-1; D remains ambiguous. V lost 5 bases and J lost 1, with 8 bases in between. The CDR3 is made up of 13 amino acids. Here the CDR3 reads CASSLFTNTEAFF. DNA of the CDR3: TGTGCCAGCAGTCTTTTCACGAACACTGAAGCTTTCTTT.

V usage is TRBV19 and J usage is TRBJ1-2, with D unresolved. The CDR3 is 14 residues long. The V end lost 5 bases, the J end lost 4 bases, and 14 bases lay between the germline ends. From germline, CDR1 is LNHDA and CDR2 SQIVND (reference sequence). The CDR3 reads CASSSSGVVYGYTF. The CDR3 DNA reads as TGTGCCAGTAGTTCATCCGGGGTAGTCTATGGCTACACCTTC.

V and J are TRBV25-1 and TRBJ2-5; no definite D call. The CDR3 length is 16 residues. V gave up 6 bases and J gave up 1 base, with 18 bases separating them. The V gene's germline CDR1 is MGHDK and CDR2 SYGVNS. CDR3: CASSPFIGQTQETQYF. As DNA, the CDR3 is TGTGCCAGCAGCCCCTTTATTGGGCAGACCCAAGAGACCCAGTACTTC.

This sequence joins TRBV18 and TRBJ1-1; D might be TRBD1 (5 bases). CDR3 length: 15 amino acids. Trimming pared 2 bases from V and 1 base from J, leaving 11 bases between. Germline CDR1 and CDR2: KGHSH and LQKENI. CDR3 residues: CASSPGGAGNTEAFF. The CDR3 bases are TGTGCCAGCTCACCAGGAGGGGCAGGGAACACTGAAGCTTTCTTT.

The rearrangement uses TRBV9 and TRBJ1-5; unclear D gene. V was clipped by 6 bases and J by 1 base, with 14 bases between them. The germline CDR1 and CDR2 sequences are SGDLS and YYNGEE. This CDR3 region has 15 residues. The CDR3 region has the DNA TGTGCCAGCAACCGGGGAGGGCGCAGCAATCAGCCCCAGCATTTT. Translating it yields CASNRGGRSNQPQHF.

This chain links TRBV7-2 with TRBJ1-6, with a tentative D call TRBD1 (5 bases). Germline CDR1 and CDR2: SGHTA and FQGNSA. The CDR3 runs 15 residues. V shed 1 base and J shed 8 bases, with 12 bases lying between them. CDR3 residues: CASSLEGARDSPLHF. CDR3 DNA sequence: TGTGCCAGCAGCTTAGAAGGGGCTCGGGATTCACCCCTCCACTTT.

The V and J genes are TRBV2 and TRBJ1-1; D may be TRBD1 (6 bases). The CDR3 is 13 amino acids. Germline V gene data show CDR1 as SNHLY and CDR2 as FYNNEI. V was cut by 0 bases and J by 4 bases, with 6 bases left in between. In nucleotides, the CDR3 is TGTGCCAGCAGTGAAGCCAGGGGCACTGAAGCTTTCTTT. Its protein is CASSEARGTEAFF.

The chain combines TRBV19 with TRBJ1-2; TRBD1 matches 12 bases. V lost 7 bases to trimming and J lost 5 bases; unmatched junction nucleotides: 14. This CDR3 has 17 amino acids. Germline assignment: CDR1 LNHDA and CDR2 SQIVND (reference sequence). In nucleotides, the CDR3 is TGTGCCAGTATCGGCATGACCGGGACAGGGGGCGATTATGGCTACACCTTC. Translating it yields CASIGMTGTGGDYGYTF.

V usage is TRBV6-2 or TRBV6-3 and J usage is TRBJ1-2, with D perhaps matching TRBD1 (5 bases). The CDR3 consists of 17 residues. Looked up from germline, CDR1 is MNHEY and CDR2 is SVGEGT. V lost 0 bases and J 2 bases, leaving 16 bases between the germline ends. CDR3 residues: CASSYSKSFRVNYGYTF. The CDR3 coding sequence is TGTGCCAGCAGTTACTCGAAATCTTTCAGGGTGAACTATGGCTACACCTTC.

This clone was seen a single time. The chain uses TRBV7-9 and TRBJ2-1, with D possibly matching TRBD2 (6 bases). The germline CDR1 and CDR2 sequences are SEHNR and FQNEAQ (reference sequence). The V end was cut by 3 bases, the J end by 8 bases, with 14 bases between. The CDR3 is 14 amino acids. The CDR3 here is CASSFRGIPHEQFF. The CDR3 DNA reads TGTGCCAGCAGCTTCCGGGGGATCCCACATGAGCAGTTCTTC.

The V and J genes are TRBV6-5 and TRBJ1-6, with a weak D call TRBD1 (5 bases). The CDR3 spans 16 residues. V was trimmed by 2 bases and J by 6 bases, leaving 14 bases between them. The germline V gene has CDR1 MNHEY and CDR2 SVGAGI. CDR3 coding DNA: TGTGCCAGCAGTTACGCCGGGACCTTAATTAATTCACCCCTCCACTTT. Translating gives CASSYAGTLINSPLHF.

V gene TRBV6-1 combines with J gene TRBJ1-5; D ambiguous. CDR3 size: 16 residues. Germline loops: CDR1 MNHNS, CDR2 SASEGT. V was cut by 3 bases and J by 0 bases, with 12 bases left in between. This chain's CDR3 is CASSDEGFYSNQPQHF. DNA of the CDR3: TGTGCCAGCAGTGACGAGGGATTTTATAGCAATCAGCCCCAGCATTTT.

CDR3 in DNA: TGCAGCGTTGAAGGGACAGGAGGGCGAGCTTTCTTT. This sequence encodes CSVEGTGGRAFF. The chain links TRBV29-1 to TRBJ1-1; 7 bases are shared with TRBD1. V gave up 1 base and J gave up 10 bases; unmatched junction bases: 6. The CDR3 is made up of 12 amino acids. The germline V gene has CDR1 SQVTM and CDR2 ANQGSEA.

This clone has a handful of counts. This chain links TRBV7-2 with TRBJ2-3; D is undetermined. The CDR3 is made up of 13 amino acids. V gave up 5 bases and J gave up 6 bases, with 12 bases separating them. The germline gives CDR1 SGHTA, CDR2 FQGNSA. The CDR3 DNA is TGTGCCAGCAGCCCCCAACGGTTCGATACGCAGTATTTT. It translates to CASSPQRFDTQYF. The full variable domain, in which reference TRBV7-2 and TRBJ2-3 provide the parts outside the CDR3, is GAGVSQSPSNKVTEKGKDVELRCDPISGHTALYWYRQSLGQGLEFLIYFQGNSAPDKSGLPSDRFSAERTGGSVSTLTIQRTQQEDSAVYLCASSPQRFDTQYFGPGTRLTVL.